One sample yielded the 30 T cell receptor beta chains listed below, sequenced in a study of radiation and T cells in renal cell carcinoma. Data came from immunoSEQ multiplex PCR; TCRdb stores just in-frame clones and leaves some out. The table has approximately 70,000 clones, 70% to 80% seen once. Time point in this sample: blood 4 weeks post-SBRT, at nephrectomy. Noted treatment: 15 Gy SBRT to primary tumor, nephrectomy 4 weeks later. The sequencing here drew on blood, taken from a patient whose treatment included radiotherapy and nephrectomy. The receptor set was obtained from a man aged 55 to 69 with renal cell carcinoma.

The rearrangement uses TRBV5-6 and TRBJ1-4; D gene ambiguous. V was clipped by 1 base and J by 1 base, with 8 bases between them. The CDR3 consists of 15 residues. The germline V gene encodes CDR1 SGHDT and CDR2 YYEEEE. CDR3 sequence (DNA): TGTGCCAGCAGCTTGACCCTGGGAACTAATGAAAAACTGTTTTTT. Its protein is CASSLTLGTNEKLFF.

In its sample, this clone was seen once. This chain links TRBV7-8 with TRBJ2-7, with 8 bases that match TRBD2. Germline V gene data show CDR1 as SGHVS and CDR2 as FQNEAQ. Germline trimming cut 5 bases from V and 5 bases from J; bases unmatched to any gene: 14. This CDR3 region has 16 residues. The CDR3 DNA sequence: TGTGCCAGCAGCCCCCGGGGGGGGGCCCCGCCGGACGAGCAGTACTTC. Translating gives CASSPRGGAPPDEQYF.

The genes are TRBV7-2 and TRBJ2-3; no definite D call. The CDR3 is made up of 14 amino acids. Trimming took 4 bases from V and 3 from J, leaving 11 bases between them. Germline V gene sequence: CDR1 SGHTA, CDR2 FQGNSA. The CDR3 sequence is CASSYPLRTDTQYF. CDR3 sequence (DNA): TGTGCCAGCAGCTACCCCCTCCGTACAGATACGCAGTATTTT.

This CDR3 reads CATSRVLASDTQYF. CDR3 nucleotide sequence: TGTGCCACCAGTCGGGTCCTCGCCTCAGATACGCAGTATTTT. This chain links TRBV15 with TRBJ2-3; D is uncertain. The CDR3 runs 14 residues. Germline loops: CDR1 LNHNV, CDR2 YYDKDF (reference sequence). Trimming removed 6 bases at V and 4 bases at J, with 14 bases between.

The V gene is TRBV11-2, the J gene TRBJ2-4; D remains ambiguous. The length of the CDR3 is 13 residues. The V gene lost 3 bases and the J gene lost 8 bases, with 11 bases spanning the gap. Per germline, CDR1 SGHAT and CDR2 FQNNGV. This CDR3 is CASSFKGWDIQYF. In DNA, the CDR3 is TGTGCCAGCAGCTTTAAGGGCTGGGACATTCAGTACTTC.

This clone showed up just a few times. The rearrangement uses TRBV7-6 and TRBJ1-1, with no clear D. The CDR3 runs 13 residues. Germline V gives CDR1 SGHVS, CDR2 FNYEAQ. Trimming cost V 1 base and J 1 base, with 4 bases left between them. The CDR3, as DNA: TGTGCCAGCAGCTTAGGGGAGAACACTGAAGCTTTCTTT. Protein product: CASSLGENTEAFF.

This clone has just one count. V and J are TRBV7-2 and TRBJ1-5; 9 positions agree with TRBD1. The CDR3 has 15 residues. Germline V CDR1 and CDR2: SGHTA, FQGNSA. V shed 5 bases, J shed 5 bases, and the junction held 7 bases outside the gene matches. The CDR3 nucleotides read TGTGCCAGCAGCATCACAGGGGGCGGGGATCAGCCCCAGCATTTT. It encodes CASSITGGGDQPQHF.

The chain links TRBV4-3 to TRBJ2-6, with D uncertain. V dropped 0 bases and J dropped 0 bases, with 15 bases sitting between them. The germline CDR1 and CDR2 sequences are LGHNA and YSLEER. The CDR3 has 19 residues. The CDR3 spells CASSQDWAASFSGANVLTF. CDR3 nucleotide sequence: TGCGCCAGCAGCCAAGATTGGGCCGCTTCCTTCTCTGGGGCCAACGTCCTGACTTTC.

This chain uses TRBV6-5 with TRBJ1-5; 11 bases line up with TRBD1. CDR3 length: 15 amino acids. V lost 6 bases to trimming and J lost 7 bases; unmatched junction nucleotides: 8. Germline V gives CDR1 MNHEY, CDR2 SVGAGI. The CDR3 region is CASRSGTGGKQPQHF. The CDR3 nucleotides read TGTGCCAGCAGATCTGGGACAGGGGGGAAGCAGCCCCAGCATTTT.

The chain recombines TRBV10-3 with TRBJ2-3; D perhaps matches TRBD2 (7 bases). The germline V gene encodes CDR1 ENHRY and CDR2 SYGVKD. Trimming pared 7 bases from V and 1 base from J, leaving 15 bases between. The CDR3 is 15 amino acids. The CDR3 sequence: CAIMGGADGTDTQYF. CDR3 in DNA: TGTGCCATCATGGGGGGGGCGGATGGCACAGATACGCAGTATTTT.

The CDR3 region has the DNA TGTGCCTGGAGTGATGGTAATCAGCCCCAGCATTTT. Protein sequence: CAWSDGNQPQHF. The chain combines TRBV30 with TRBJ1-5; D is ambiguous. Trimming cost V 1 base and J 4 bases, with 5 bases left between them. The CDR3 runs to 12 residues. Germline CDR1 GTSNPN, CDR2 SVGIG (reference sequence).

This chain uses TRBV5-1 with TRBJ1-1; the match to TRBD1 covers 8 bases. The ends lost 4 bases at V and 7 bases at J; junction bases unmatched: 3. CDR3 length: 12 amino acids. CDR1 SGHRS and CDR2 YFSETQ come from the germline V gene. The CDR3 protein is CASSLDRDEAFF. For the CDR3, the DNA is TGCGCCAGCAGCCTGGACAGGGATGAAGCTTTCTTT.

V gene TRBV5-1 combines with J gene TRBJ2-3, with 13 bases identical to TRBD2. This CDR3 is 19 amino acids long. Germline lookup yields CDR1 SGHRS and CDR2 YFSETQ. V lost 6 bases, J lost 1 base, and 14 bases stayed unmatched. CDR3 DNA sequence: TGCGCCAGCATCCTCCTGACTAGCGGGAGGTTGGGCGGCACAGATACGCAGTATTTT. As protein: CASILLTSGRLGGTDTQYF.

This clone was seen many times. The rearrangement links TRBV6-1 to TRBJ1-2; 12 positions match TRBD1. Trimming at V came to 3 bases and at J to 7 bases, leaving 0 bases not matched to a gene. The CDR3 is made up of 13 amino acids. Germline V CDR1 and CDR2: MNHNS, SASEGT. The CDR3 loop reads CASSEGQGAGYTF. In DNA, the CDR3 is TGTGCCAGCAGTGAGGGACAGGGGGCTGGCTACACCTTC.

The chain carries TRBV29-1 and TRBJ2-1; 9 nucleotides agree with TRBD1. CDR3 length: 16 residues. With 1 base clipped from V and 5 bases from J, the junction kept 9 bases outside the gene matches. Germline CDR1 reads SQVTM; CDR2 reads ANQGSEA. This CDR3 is CSVEGPGQGIDNEQFF. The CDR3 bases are TGCAGCGTTGAAGGTCCCGGACAGGGGATCGACAATGAGCAGTTCTTC.

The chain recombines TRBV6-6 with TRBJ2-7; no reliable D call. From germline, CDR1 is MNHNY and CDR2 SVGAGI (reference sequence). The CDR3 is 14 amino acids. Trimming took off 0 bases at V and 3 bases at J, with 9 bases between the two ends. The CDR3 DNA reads TGTGCCAGCAGTTACTCGTCAGTAAGCTACGAGCAGTACTTC. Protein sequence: CASSYSSVSYEQYF.

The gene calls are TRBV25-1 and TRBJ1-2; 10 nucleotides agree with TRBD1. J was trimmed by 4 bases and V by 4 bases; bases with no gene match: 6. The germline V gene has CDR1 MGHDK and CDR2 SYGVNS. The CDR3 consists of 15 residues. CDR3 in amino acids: CASSGETGGGYGYTF. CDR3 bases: TGTGCCAGCAGTGGGGAGACAGGGGGCGGCTATGGCTACACCTTC.

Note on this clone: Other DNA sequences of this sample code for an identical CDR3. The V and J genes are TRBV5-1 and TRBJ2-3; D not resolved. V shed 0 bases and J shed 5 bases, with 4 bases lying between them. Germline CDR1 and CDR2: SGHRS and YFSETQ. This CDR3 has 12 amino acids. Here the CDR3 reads CASSLGGDTQYF. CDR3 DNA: TGCGCCAGCAGCTTGGGGGGAGATACGCAGTATTTT. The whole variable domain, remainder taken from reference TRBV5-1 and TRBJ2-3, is KAGVTQTPRYLIKTRGQQVTLSCSPISGHRSVSWYQQTPGQGLQFLFEYFSETQRNKGNFPGRFSGRQFSNSRSEMNVSTLELGDSALYLCASSLGGDTQYFGPGTRLTVL.

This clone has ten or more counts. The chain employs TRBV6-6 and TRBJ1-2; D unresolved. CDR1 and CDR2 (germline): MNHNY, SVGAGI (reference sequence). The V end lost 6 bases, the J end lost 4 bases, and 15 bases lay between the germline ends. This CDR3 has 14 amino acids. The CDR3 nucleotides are TGTGCCAGCAGGACTGAGACTGACGGCTATGGCTACACCTTC. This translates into CASRTETDGYGYTF.

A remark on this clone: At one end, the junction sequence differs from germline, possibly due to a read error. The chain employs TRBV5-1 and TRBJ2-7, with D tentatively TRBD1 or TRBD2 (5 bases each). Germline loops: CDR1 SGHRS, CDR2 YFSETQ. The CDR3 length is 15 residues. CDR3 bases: TGCGCCAGCAGCTTGTTGTCCGGGGCCGGTTACGAGCGGTACTTC. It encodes CASSLLSGAGYERYF.

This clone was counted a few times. CDR3 coding DNA: TGCGCCAGCAGCCTTGAAACAGGGAGTACTACAGGGGAGCTGTTTTTT. Its translation is CASSLETGSTTGELFF. The V call is TRBV5-1, the J call TRBJ2-2, with a weak D call TRBD1 (6 bases). The CDR3 runs 16 residues. Germline V gives CDR1 SGHRS, CDR2 YFSETQ. Trimming stripped 4 bases from V and 8 bases from J, with 21 bases between.

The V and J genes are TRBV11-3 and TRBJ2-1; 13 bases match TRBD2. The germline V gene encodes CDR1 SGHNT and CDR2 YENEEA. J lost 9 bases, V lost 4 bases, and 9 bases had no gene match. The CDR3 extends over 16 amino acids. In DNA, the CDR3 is TGTGCCAGCAGCTCGCTTGGACTAGCGGGAGACGCTGAGCAGTTCTTC. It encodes CASSSLGLAGDAEQFF.

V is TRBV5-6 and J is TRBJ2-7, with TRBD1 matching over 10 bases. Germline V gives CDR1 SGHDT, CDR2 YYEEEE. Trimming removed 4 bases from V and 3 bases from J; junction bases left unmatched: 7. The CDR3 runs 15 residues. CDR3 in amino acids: CASSSRDRGNYEQYV. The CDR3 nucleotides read TGTGCCAGCAGCAGCCGGGACAGGGGAAACTACGAGCAGTACGTC.

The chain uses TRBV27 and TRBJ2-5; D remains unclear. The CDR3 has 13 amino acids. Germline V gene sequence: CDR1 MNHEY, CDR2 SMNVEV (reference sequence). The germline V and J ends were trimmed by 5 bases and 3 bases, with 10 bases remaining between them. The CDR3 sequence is CASSPLIEETQYF. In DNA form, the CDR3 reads TGTGCCAGCAGTCCGCTTATAGAAGAGACCCAGTACTTC.

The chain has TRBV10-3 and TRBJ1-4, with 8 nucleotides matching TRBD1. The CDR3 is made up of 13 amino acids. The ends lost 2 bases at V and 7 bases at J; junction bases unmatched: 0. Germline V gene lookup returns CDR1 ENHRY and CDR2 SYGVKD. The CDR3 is CAISEDRGEKLFF. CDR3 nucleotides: TGTGCCATCAGTGAGGACAGGGGTGAAAAACTGTTTTTT.

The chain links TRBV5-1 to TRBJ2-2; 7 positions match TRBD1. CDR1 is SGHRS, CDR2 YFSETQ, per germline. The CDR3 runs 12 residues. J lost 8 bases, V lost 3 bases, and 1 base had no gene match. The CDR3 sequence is CASSSGQGELFF. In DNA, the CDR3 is TGCGCCAGCAGCTCGGGACAGGGGGAGCTGTTTTTT.

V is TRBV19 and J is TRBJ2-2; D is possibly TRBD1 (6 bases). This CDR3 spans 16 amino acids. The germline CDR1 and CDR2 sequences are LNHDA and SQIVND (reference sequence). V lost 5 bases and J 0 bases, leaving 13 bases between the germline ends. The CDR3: CASSPRQDSNTGELFF. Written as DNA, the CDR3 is TGTGCCAGTAGTCCCCGACAGGACTCGAACACCGGGGAGCTGTTTTTT.

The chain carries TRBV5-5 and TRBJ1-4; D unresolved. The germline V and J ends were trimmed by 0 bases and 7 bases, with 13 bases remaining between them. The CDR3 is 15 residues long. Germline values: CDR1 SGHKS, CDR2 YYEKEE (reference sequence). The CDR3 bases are TGTGCCAGCAGCTTGGGCGGGGTGGGCAGTGAAAAACTGTTTTTT. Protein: CASSLGGVGSEKLFF.

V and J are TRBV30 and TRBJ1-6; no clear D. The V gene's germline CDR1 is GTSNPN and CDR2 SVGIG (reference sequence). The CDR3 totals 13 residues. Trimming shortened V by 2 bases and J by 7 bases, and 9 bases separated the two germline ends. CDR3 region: CAWSTGNNSPLHF. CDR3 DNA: TGTGCCTGGAGTACCGGGAACAATTCACCCCTCCACTTT.

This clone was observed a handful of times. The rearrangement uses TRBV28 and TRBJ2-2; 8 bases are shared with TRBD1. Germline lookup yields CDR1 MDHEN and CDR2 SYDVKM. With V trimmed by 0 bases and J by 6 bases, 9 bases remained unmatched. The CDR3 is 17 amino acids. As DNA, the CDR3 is TGTGCCAGCAGTTTATGGTCTTTGGGCAGGGGGCCCGGGGAGCTGTTTTTT. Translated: CASSLWSLGRGPGELFF. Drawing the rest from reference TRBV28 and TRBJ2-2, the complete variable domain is DVKVTQSSRYLVKRTGEKVFLECVQDMDHENMFWYRQDPGLGLRLIYFSYDVKMKEKGDIPEGYSVSREKKERFSLILESASTNQTSMYLCASSLWSLGRGPGELFFGEGSRLTVL.